This is a list of T cell receptor beta chains from one sample in a study of T cell changes during pregnancy in multiple sclerosis. Only in-frame clones appear in the TCRdb table, and some are missing; sequencing was by immunoSEQ multiplex PCR. The sample consists of about 50,000 clones, around 94% of them appearing once. Sequenced here: CD4+ T cells from peripheral blood mononuclear cells, sampled in the third trimester of pregnancy. The receptors here all came from a female donor with multiple sclerosis, enrolled in a pregnancy study. CDR3s include the opening cysteine and the closing phenylalanine or tryptophan. Each record gives: clone size, V gene, J gene, D gene, CDR3 DNA, CDR3 protein. A D gene is named only where the DNA matches it firmly. Some rows mark clone size as missing; the rest say once, few, many or name a class of expanded clone.

clone_size: NA
v_call: TRBV7-2
j_call: TRBJ2-7
d_call: TRBD1
cdr3_nt: TGTGCCAGCAGCTTCGACAGGGCAGGCGAGCAGTACTTC
cdr3_aa: CASSFDRAGEQYF

clone_size: NA
v_call: TRBV27
j_call: TRBJ2-6
d_call: NA
cdr3_nt: TGTGCCAGCAGTTTATTAGCATCAGGGGCCAACGTCCTGACTTTC
cdr3_aa: CASSLLASGANVLTF

clone_size: NA
v_call: TRBV30
j_call: TRBJ1-6
d_call: TRBD1
cdr3_nt: TGTGCCTGGATGACAGGGGGGAATTCACCCCTCCACTTT
cdr3_aa: CAWMTGGNSPLHF

clone_size: NA
v_call: TRBV11-2
j_call: TRBJ2-5
d_call: TRBD2
cdr3_nt: TGTGCCAGCAGCTTATCGGGAGGGGGGGTGGCAGGGACCCAGTACTTC
cdr3_aa: CASSLSGGGVAGTQYF

clone_size: once
v_call: TRBV9
j_call: TRBJ1-1
d_call: NA
cdr3_nt: TGTGCCAGCAGCGTAGGGCTAATCACAGGGCTCATGAACACTGAAGCTTTCTTT
cdr3_aa: CASSVGLITGLMNTEAFF

clone_size: NA
v_call: TRBV10-3
j_call: TRBJ2-7
d_call: TRBD2
cdr3_nt: TGTGCCATCGGGGGGGCCTACGAGCAGTACTTC
cdr3_aa: CAIGGAYEQYF

clone_size: NA
v_call: TRBV7-8
j_call: TRBJ1-1
d_call: NA
cdr3_nt: TGTGCCAGCAGCTTATACGCAGGGAACACTGAAGCTTTCTTT
cdr3_aa: CASSLYAGNTEAFF

clone_size: NA
v_call: TRBV19
j_call: TRBJ1-1
d_call: NA
cdr3_nt: TGTGCCAGTAGTATCATCCTAGGGGCCGCGGGAGGGGCTGAAGCTTTCTTT
cdr3_aa: CASSIILGAAGGAEAFF

clone_size: few
v_call: TRBV6-1
j_call: TRBJ2-2
d_call: NA
cdr3_nt: TGTGCCAGCAGTGAAAGAGTCGGGGAGCTGTTTTTT
cdr3_aa: CASSERVGELFF

clone_size: NA
v_call: TRBV7-8
j_call: TRBJ2-2
d_call: TRBD2
cdr3_nt: TGTGCCAGCAGCTTAGGGGTTAGCGGGGTTTCTGCCGGGGAGCTGTTTTTT
cdr3_aa: CASSLGVSGVSAGELFF

clone_size: NA
v_call: TRBV11-1
j_call: TRBJ1-3
d_call: NA
cdr3_nt: TGTGCCAGCAGCTTTCCGGGACAATGGGAAAACACCATATATTTT
cdr3_aa: CASSFPGQWENTIYF

clone_size: NA
v_call: TRBV7-6
j_call: TRBJ2-5
d_call: NA
cdr3_nt: TGTGCCAGCAGCGCATCAGTTGAGACCCAGTACTTC
cdr3_aa: CASSASVETQYF

clone_size: NA
v_call: TRBV10-3
j_call: TRBJ1-2
d_call: TRBD1
cdr3_nt: TGTGCCATCACCGGCAGGGACAGTTTTAACTATGGCTACACCTTC
cdr3_aa: CAITGRDSFNYGYTF

clone_size: once
v_call: TRBV7-6
j_call: TRBJ1-3
d_call: NA
cdr3_nt: TGTGCCAGCAGCTTAGATTGGGGAGCTGGAAACACCATATATTTT
cdr3_aa: CASSLDWGAGNTIYF

clone_size: NA
v_call: TRBV7-6
j_call: TRBJ2-3
d_call: TRBD2
cdr3_nt: TGTGCCAGCAGCCCCAGGACTAGCGGCGCAGTTACAGATACGCAGTATTTT
cdr3_aa: CASSPRTSGAVTDTQYF

clone_size: NA
v_call: TRBV5-6
j_call: TRBJ1-1
d_call: NA
cdr3_nt: TGTGCCAGCAGCTTGCCCAGGAGGGCGGTGACTGAAGCTTTCTTT
cdr3_aa: CASSLPRRAVTEAFF

clone_size: NA
v_call: TRBV6-5
j_call: TRBJ1-1
d_call: TRBD1
cdr3_nt: TGTGCCAGCAGTTACTCCGTACAGGGGACTGAAGCTTTCTTT
cdr3_aa: CASSYSVQGTEAFF

clone_size: NA
v_call: TRBV7-8
j_call: TRBJ1-5
d_call: TRBD1
cdr3_nt: TGTGCCAGCAGCCCTAGACAGGGGGCTCCCCCGGGGGTTGGACAGCCCCAGCATTTT
cdr3_aa: CASSPRQGAPPGVGQPQHF